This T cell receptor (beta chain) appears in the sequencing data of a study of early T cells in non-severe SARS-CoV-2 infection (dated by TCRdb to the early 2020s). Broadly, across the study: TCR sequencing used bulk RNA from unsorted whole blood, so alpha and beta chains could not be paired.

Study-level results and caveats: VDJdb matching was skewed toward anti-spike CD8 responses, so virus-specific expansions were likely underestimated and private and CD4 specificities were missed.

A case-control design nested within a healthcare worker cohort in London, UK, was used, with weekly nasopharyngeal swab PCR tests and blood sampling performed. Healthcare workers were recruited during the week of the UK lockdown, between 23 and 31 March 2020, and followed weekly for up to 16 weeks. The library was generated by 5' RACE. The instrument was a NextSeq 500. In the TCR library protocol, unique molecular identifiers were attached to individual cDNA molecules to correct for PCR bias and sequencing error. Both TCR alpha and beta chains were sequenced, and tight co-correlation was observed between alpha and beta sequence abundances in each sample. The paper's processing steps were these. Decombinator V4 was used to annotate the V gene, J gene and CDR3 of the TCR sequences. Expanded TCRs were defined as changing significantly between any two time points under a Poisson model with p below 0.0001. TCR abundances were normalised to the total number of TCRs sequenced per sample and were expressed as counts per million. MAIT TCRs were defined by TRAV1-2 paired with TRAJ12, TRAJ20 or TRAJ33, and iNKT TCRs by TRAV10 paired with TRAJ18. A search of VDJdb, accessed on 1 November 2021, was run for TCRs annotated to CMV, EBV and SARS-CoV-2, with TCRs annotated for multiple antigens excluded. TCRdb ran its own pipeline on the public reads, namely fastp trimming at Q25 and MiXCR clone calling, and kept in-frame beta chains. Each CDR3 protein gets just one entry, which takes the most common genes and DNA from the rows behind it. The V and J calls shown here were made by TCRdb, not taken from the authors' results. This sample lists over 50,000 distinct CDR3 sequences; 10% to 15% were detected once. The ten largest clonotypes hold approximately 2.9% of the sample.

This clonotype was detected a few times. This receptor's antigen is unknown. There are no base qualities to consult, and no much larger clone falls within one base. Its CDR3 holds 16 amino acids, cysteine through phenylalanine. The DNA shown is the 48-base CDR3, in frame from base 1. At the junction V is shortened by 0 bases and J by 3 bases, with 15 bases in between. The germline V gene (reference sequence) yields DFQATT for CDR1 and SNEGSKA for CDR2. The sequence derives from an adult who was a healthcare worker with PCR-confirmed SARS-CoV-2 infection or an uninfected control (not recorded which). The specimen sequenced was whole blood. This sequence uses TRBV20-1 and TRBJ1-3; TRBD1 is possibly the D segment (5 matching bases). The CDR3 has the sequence CSARDFRGDNGNTIYF. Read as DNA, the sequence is TGCAGTGCTAGAGACTTTAGGGGTGATAATGGAAACACCATATATTTT.